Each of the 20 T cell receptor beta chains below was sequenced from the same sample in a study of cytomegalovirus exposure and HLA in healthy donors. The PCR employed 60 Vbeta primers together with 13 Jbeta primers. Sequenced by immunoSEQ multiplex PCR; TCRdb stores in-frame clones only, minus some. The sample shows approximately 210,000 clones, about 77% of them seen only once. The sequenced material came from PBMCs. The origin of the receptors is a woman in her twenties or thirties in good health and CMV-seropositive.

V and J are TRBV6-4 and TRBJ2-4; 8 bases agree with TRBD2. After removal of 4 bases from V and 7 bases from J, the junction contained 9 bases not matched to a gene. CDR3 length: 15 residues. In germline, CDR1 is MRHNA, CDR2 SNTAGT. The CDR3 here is CASSANAGGGNIQYF. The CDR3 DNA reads TGTGCCAGCAGTGCAAATGCGGGGGGCGGGAACATTCAGTACTTC.

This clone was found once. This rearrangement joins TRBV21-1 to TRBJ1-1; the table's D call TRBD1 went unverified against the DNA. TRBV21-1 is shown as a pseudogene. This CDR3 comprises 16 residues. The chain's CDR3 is CASSNNERHRGSEAFF. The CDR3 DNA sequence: TGTGCCAGCAGCAATAACGAACGGCACAGGGGCTCGGAAGCTTTCTTT.

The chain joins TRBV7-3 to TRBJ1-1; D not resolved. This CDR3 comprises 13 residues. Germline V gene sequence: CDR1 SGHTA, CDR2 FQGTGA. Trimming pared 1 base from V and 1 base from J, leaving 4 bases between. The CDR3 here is CASSLRENTEAFF. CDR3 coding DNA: TGTGCCAGCAGCTTAAGAGAGAACACTGAAGCTTTCTTT.

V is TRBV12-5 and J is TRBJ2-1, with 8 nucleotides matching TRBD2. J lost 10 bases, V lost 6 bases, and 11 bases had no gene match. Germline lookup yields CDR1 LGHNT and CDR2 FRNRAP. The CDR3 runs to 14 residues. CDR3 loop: CASGPGLELGEQFF. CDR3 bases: TGTGCTAGTGGACCGGGACTAGAATTAGGCGAGCAGTTCTTC.

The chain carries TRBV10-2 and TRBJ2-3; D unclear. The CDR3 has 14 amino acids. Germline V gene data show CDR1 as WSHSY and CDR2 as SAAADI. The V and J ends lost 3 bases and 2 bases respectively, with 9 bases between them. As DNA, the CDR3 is TGCGCCAGCAGTGATAGTAGACTCACAGATACGCAGTATTTT. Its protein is CASSDSRLTDTQYF.

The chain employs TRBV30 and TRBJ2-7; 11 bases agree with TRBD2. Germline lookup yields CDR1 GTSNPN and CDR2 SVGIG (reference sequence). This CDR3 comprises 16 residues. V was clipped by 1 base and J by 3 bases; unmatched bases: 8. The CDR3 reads CAWSGLAGGNYYEQYF. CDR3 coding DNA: TGTGCCTGGAGTGGCTTAGCGGGGGGGAATTACTACGAGCAGTACTTC. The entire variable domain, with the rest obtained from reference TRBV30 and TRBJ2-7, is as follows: SQTIHQWPATLVQPVGSPLSLECTVEGTSNPNLYWYRQAAGRGLQLLFYSVGIGQISSEVPQNLSASRPQDRQFILSSKKLLLSDSGFYLCAWSGLAGGNYYEQYFGPGTRLTVT.

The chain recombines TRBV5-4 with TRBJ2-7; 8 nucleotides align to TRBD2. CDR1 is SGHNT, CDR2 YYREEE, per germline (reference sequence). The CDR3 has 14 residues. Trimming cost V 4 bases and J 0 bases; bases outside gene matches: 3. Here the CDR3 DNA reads TGTGCCAGCAGCCCGGGGGGGAACTCCTACGAGCAGTACTTC. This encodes CASSPGGNSYEQYF. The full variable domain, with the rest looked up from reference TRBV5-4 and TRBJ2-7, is ETGVTQSPTHLIKTRGQQVTLRCSSQSGHNTVSWYQQALGQGPQFIFQYYREEENGRGNFPPRFSGLQFPNYSSELNVNALELDDSALYLCASSPGGNSYEQYFGPGTRLTVT.

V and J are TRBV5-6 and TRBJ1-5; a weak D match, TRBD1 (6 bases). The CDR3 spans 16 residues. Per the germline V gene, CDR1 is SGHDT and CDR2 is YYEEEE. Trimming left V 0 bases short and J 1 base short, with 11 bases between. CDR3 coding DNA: TGTGCCAGCAGCTTGGAGACAGGTGGCAGCAATCAGCCCCAGCATTTT. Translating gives CASSLETGGSNQPQHF. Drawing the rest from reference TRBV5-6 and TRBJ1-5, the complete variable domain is DAGVTQSPTHLIKTRGQQVTLRCSPKSGHDTVSWYQQALGQGPQFIFQYYEEEERQRGNFPDRFSGHQFPNYSSELNVNALLLGDSALYLCASSLETGGSNQPQHFGDGTRLSIL.

CDR3 amino acids: CASSPRSETQYF. The CDR3 DNA sequence: TGTGCCAGCTCACCACGGAGTGAGACCCAGTACTTC. The chain carries TRBV18 and TRBJ2-5; D uncertain. Germline V CDR1 and CDR2: KGHSH, LQKENI. Trimming stripped 1 base from V and 5 bases from J, with 5 bases between. The CDR3 length is 12 residues.

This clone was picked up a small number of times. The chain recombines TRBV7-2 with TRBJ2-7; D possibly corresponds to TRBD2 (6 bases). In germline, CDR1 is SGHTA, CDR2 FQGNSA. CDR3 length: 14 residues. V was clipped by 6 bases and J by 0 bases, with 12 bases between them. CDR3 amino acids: CASSLAGSSYEQYF. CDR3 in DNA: TGTGCCAGCAGTCTTGCGGGGAGCTCCTACGAGCAGTACTTC. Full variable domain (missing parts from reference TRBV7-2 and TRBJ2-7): GAGVSQSPSNKVTEKGKDVELRCDPISGHTALYWYRQSLGQGLEFLIYFQGNSAPDKSGLPSDRFSAERTGGSVSTLTIQRTQQEDSAVYLCASSLAGSSYEQYFGPGTRLTVT.

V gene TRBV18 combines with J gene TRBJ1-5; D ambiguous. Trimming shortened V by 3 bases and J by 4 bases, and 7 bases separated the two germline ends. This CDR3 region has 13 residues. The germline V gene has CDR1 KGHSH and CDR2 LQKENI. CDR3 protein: CASSPHINQPQHF. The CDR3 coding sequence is TGTGCCAGCTCACCTCACATTAATCAGCCCCAGCATTTT.

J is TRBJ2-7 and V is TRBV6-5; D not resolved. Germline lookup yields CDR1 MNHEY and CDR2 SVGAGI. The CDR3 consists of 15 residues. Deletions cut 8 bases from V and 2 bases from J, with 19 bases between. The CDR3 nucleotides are TGTGCCAGCTCCCGGAGTAGCCTACCTACCTACGAGCAGTACTTC. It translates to CASSRSSLPTYEQYF.

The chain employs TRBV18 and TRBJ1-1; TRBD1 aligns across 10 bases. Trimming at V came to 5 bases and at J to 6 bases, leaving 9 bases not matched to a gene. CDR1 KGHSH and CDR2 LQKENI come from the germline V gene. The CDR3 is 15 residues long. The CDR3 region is CASSALTDRGAEAFF. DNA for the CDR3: TGTGCCAGCTCAGCTCTTACGGACAGGGGGGCTGAAGCTTTCTTT.

The CDR3 DNA reads as TGTGCCAGCAGCCGGGGAACCTACGAGCAGTACTTC. Translated, it gives CASSRGTYEQYF. The rearrangement links TRBV5-6 to TRBJ2-7, with a possible D match to TRBD2 (5 bases). This CDR3 is built from 12 residues. Trimming removed 4 bases from V and 2 bases from J, with 7 bases in between. Germline loops: CDR1 SGHDT, CDR2 YYEEEE.

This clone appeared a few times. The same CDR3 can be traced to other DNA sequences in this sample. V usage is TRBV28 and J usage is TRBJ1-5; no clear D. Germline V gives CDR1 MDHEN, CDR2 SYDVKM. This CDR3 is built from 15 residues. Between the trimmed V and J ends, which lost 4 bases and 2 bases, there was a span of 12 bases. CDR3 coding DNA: TGTGCCAGCAGTTCGGGAGGCGAGGGCAATCAGCCCCAGCATTTT. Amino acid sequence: CASSSGGEGNQPQHF. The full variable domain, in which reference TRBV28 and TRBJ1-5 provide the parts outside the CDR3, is DVKVTQSSRYLVKRTGEKVFLECVQDMDHENMFWYRQDPGLGLRLIYFSYDVKMKEKGDIPEGYSVSREKKERFSLILESASTNQTSMYLCASSSGGEGNQPQHFGDGTRLSIL.

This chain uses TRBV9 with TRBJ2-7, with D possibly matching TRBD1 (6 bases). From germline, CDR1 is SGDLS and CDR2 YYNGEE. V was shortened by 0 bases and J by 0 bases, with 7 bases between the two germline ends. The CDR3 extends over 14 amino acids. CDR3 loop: CASSVGTASYEQYF. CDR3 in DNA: TGTGCCAGCAGCGTAGGGACAGCCTCCTACGAGCAGTACTTC.

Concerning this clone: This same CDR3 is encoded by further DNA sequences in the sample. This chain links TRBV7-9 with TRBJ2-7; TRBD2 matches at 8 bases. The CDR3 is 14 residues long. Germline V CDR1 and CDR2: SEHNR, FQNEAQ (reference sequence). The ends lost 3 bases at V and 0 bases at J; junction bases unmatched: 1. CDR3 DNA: TGTGCCAGCAGCTTCCGGGGGGGCTCCTACGAGCAGTACTTC. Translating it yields CASSFRGGSYEQYF.

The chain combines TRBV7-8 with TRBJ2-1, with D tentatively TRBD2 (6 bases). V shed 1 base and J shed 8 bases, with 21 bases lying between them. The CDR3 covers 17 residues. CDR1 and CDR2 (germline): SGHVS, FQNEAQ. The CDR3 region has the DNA TGTGCCAGCAGCTTAGTTACTCCCGGGAGAGGTTCCCATGAGCAGTTCTTC. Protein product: CASSLVTPGRGSHEQFF.

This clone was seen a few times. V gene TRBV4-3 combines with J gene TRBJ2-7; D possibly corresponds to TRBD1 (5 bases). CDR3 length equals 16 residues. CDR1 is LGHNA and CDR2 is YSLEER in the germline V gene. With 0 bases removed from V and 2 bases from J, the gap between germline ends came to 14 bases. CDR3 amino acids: CASSQDEGAAAYEQYF. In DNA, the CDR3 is TGCGCCAGCAGCCAAGATGAAGGGGCAGCCGCCTACGAGCAGTACTTC.

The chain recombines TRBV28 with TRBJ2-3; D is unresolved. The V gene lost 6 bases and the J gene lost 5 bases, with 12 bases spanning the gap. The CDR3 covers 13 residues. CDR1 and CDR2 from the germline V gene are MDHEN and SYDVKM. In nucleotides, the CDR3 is TGTGCCAGCAGACAGTCCGGTCTAGATACGCAGTATTTT. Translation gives CASRQSGLDTQYF.